Listed here are 18 T cell receptor beta chains from one sample, sequenced in a study of blood T cells in healthy people across ages. Primed by a sample-barcoded 5' primer and a J-beta primer mix, a second PCR proceeded for roughly 6 to 12 cycles. A single record per CDR3 protein comes from TCRdb applying MiXCR to the 5' RACE reads. The table includes 700,000 to 850,000 distinct CDR3 sequences, 53% detected once. The sequenced sample consisted of blood. Receptors were obtained from a man older than 75 in good health.

The sample holds a few counts of this clonotype. This chain uses TRBV7-9 with TRBJ2-7, with D hard to call. This CDR3 is built from 15 residues. The germline CDR1 and CDR2 sequences are SEHNR and FQNEAQ (reference sequence). Trimming pared 2 bases from V and 5 bases from J, leaving 16 bases between. As DNA, the CDR3 is TGTGCCAGCAGCTTATCGGGTAGGGTATCTGACGAGCAGTACTTC. As protein: CASSLSGRVSDEQYF.

This clonotype was seen more than once but under ten times. J is TRBJ2-5 and V is TRBV3-1; 7 bases align to TRBD1. This CDR3 has 16 residues. Germline lookup yields CDR1 LGHDT and CDR2 YNNKEL (reference sequence). J was trimmed by 7 bases and V by 0 bases; bases with no gene match: 11. CDR3: CASSQDRTGGRGTQYF. The CDR3 nucleotides are TGTGCCAGCAGCCAAGATAGGACAGGCGGAAGGGGGACCCAGTACTTC.

The chain is built from TRBV7-2 and TRBJ2-5, with D unresolved. CDR3 length: 14 residues. Trimming took 1 base from V and 2 from J, leaving 8 bases between them. Germline CDR1 reads SGHTA; CDR2 reads FQGNSA. CDR3 in amino acids: CASSLGIIQETQYF. The DNA for the CDR3 is TGTGCCAGCAGCTTAGGAATAATTCAAGAGACCCAGTACTTC.

The rearrangement joins TRBV28 to TRBJ2-1; D is possibly TRBD2 (5 bases). V was clipped by 6 bases and J by 8 bases, with 11 bases between them. CDR3 length equals 12 residues. In germline, CDR1 is MDHEN, CDR2 SYDVKM. CDR3: CASSLNGDEQFF. The CDR3 DNA is TGTGCCAGCAGCCTCAACGGGGATGAGCAGTTCTTC.

This clonotype has just a few counts. The V call is TRBV20-1, the J call TRBJ2-7; D may match TRBD1 or TRBD2 (5 bases each). With the DNA end fitting TRBJ2-5 better, the J assignment may be wrong. Germline V gives CDR1 DFQATT, CDR2 SNEGSKA (reference sequence). CDR3 length: 14 residues. CDR3 residues: CSARDPGLGETQYF. The CDR3 DNA is TGCAGTGCTAGAGATCCGGGGCTAGGGGAGACCCAGTACTTC.

The chain couples TRBV13 to TRBJ1-2; D perhaps matches TRBD1 (6 bases). Looked up from germline, CDR1 is PRHDT and CDR2 is FYEKMQ (reference sequence). This CDR3 spans 15 amino acids. Trimming took off 3 bases at V and 2 bases at J, with 13 bases between the two ends. CDR3 protein: CASSLVGGRNYGYTF. As DNA, the CDR3 is TGTGCCAGCAGCTTGGTAGGGGGGCGAAACTATGGCTACACCTTC.

The table lists this clonotype with a few counts. V usage is TRBV3-1 and J usage is TRBJ2-1; TRBD2 agrees at 7 bases. The J segment lost 10 bases and the V segment lost 1 base, leaving 13 bases of the junction unmatched. The CDR3 has 16 residues. CDR1 LGHDT and CDR2 YNNKEL come from the germline V gene (reference sequence). Here the CDR3 reads CASSQGTRTRFGEQFF. The CDR3 nucleotides are TGTGCCAGCAGCCAAGGAACTCGGACTAGATTTGGCGAGCAGTTCTTC.

In its sample, this clonotype was seen many times. The gene calls are TRBV7-2 and TRBJ2-6, with 8 nucleotides matching TRBD1. The CDR3 consists of 14 residues. The germline V gene encodes CDR1 SGHTA and CDR2 FQGNSA. V shed 5 bases and J 7 bases; nucleotides not matched to a gene: 4. CDR3 coding DNA: TGTGCCAGCAGCAGAGGACAGGGAGCCAACGTCCTGACTTTC. It yields the protein CASSRGQGANVLTF.

The chain combines TRBV6-6 with TRBJ1-2; D is perhaps TRBD1 (5 bases). This CDR3 has 14 amino acids. CDR1 and CDR2 (germline): MNHNY, SVGAGI (reference sequence). Trimming took off 5 bases at V and 4 bases at J, with 14 bases between the two ends. The CDR3: CASSHAGLSYGYTF. The CDR3, as DNA: TGTGCCAGCAGTCACGCAGGGCTCTCCTATGGCTACACCTTC.

This clonotype was counted between two and nine times. The V call is TRBV25-1, the J call TRBJ2-1; the D is unclear. Germline assignment: CDR1 MGHDK and CDR2 SYGVNS. This CDR3 contains 15 residues. V was clipped by 4 bases and J by 6 bases, with 16 bases between them. CDR3 in DNA: TGTGCCAGCAGTGGATCGGCAGTCCTCCGCAATGAGCAGTTCTTC. This encodes CASSGSAVLRNEQFF. The entire variable domain, with the rest obtained from reference TRBV25-1 and TRBJ2-1, is as follows: EADIYQTPRYLVIGTGKKITLECSQTMGHDKMYWYQQDPGMELHLIHYSYGVNSTEKGDLSSESTVSRIRTEHFPLTLESARPSHTSQYLCASSGSAVLRNEQFFGPGTRLTVL.

This clonotype appeared once. The V gene is TRBV6-6, the J gene TRBJ2-7; 7 positions agree with TRBD1. V trimming: 8 bases; J trimming: 3 bases; junction bases outside the gene matches: 10. This CDR3 has 14 residues. The germline CDR1 and CDR2 sequences are MNHNY and SVGAGI (reference sequence). The CDR3 loop is CASRPGQRYYEQYF. The CDR3 DNA follows: TGTGCCAGCCGTCCGGGACAGCGATACTACGAGCAGTACTTC.

This clonotype was seen a handful of times. Here the CDR3 reads CASSLGGPTYEQYF. The CDR3, as DNA: TGTGCCAGCAGTTTAGGGGGACCCACCTACGAGCAGTACTTC. This chain uses TRBV12-3 or TRBV12-4 with TRBJ2-7; the D call may be TRBD1 or TRBD2 (5 bases each). This CDR3 has 14 residues. V dropped 1 base and J dropped 2 bases, with 9 bases sitting between them.

This clonotype was detected a few times. The gene calls are TRBV7-9 and TRBJ2-5; possible D gene TRBD2, 6 bases. The assigned J gene may be wrong: the sequence end matches TRBJ2-7 better. This CDR3 has 14 amino acids. Looked up from germline, CDR1 is SEHNR and CDR2 is FQNEAQ (reference sequence). As DNA, the CDR3 is TGTGCCAGCAGCTTATCTAGCGAACAAGGCGAGCAGTACTTC. This encodes CASSLSSEQGEQYF.

The chain is built from TRBV20-1 and TRBJ2-5; D possibly corresponds to TRBD2 (6 bases). The CDR3 loop spans 13 amino acids. Germline V gene data show CDR1 as DFQATT and CDR2 as SNEGSKA (reference sequence). Trimming took 1 base from V and 5 from J, leaving 11 bases between them. The CDR3 loop is CSARGGTVETQYF. The CDR3 nucleotides are TGCAGTGCTAGAGGCGGGACTGTGGAGACCCAGTACTTC.

In this sample, this clonotype turned up once. V is TRBV7-2 and J is TRBJ2-2, with D unresolved. Germline CDR1 reads SGHTA; CDR2 reads FQGNSA. V shed 2 bases and J shed 2 bases, with 12 bases lying between them. This CDR3 contains 16 residues. The CDR3 region has the DNA TGTGCCAGCAGCTTAATTGTCCGGCCTAACACCGGGGAGCTGTTTTTT. Protein: CASSLIVRPNTGELFF.

This clonotype has just a few counts. The CDR3 sequence is CASSGAGGSNYGYTF. CDR3 nucleotides: TGTGCCAGCAGTGGGGCAGGGGGATCTAACTATGGCTACACCTTC. The chain carries TRBV2 and TRBJ1-2; 7 bases align to TRBD1. This CDR3 has 15 amino acids. The V and J ends lost 4 bases and 0 bases, in that order; junction bases with no gene match: 5. Germline assignment: CDR1 SNHLY and CDR2 FYNNEI. The full variable domain, in which reference TRBV2 and TRBJ1-2 provide the parts outside the CDR3, is EPEVTQTPSHQVTQMGQEVILRCVPISNHLYFYWYRQILGQKVEFLVSFYNNEISEKSEIFDDQFSVERPDGSNFTLKIRSTKLEDSAMYFCASSGAGGSNYGYTFGSGTRLTVV.

This clonotype was recorded only once. The chain has TRBV12-5 and TRBJ2-5, with D perhaps being TRBD1 or TRBD2 (5 bases each). The CDR3 covers 13 residues. V lost 2 bases, J lost 9 bases, and 13 bases lay in between. Germline assignment: CDR1 LGHNT and CDR2 FRNRAP. The CDR3 region has the DNA TGTGCTAGTGGTTTGAAGCCCGGGGCGGCCCAGTACTTC. Encoded protein: CASGLKPGAAQYF.

The chain combines TRBV20-1 with TRBJ2-7; TRBD2 aligns across 11 bases. The J call is uncertain, as TRBJ2-5 better fits the DNA end. Germline V gives CDR1 DFQATT, CDR2 SNEGSKA (reference sequence). The CDR3 totals 15 residues. The CDR3 bases are TGCAGTGCCTCTTATACGACTAGCGGGAAAGAGACCCAGTACTTC. This encodes CSASYTTSGKETQYF.